These 19 T cell receptor beta chains originate from one sample sequenced in a study of T cells in Graves' hyperthyroidism and ophthalmopathy. RNA transcripts served as the template for amplifying TCR beta CDR3 regions. TCR CDR3 regions were first amplified by RT-PCR with HTBI primers. TCRdb ran MiXCR on the multiplex PCR reads and lists one entry per CDR3 protein. The sample has about 500,000 distinct CDR3 sequences; roughly 15% are singletons. The sample was blood. These TCRs come from a woman aged 25 to 39 with Graves' ophthalmopathy.

This clonotype turned up a few times. In DNA form, the CDR3 reads TGTGCCAGCAGCGGTTACAGGAGGGATGGCTACACCTTC. It yields the protein CASSGYRRDGYTF. The chain uses TRBV7-9 and TRBJ1-2, with a tentative D call TRBD1 (5 bases). Deletions cut 5 bases from V and 6 bases from J, with 13 bases between. The CDR3 is 13 residues long. Germline values: CDR1 SEHNR, CDR2 FQNEAQ (reference sequence).

Only a few counts were recorded for this clonotype. The chain carries TRBV7-3 and TRBJ2-1, with a possible D match to TRBD2 (5 bases). V dropped 2 bases and J dropped 5 bases, with 13 bases sitting between them. Looked up from germline, CDR1 is SGHTA and CDR2 is FQGTGA. This CDR3 spans 15 amino acids. The CDR3 is CASSLPGNFNNEQFF. As DNA, the CDR3 is TGTGCCAGCAGCTTACCGGGGAATTTTAACAATGAGCAGTTCTTC.

This rearrangement joins TRBV6-1 to TRBJ1-6; no firm D call. V lost 6 bases and J 3 bases, leaving 9 bases between the germline ends. The CDR3 runs 14 residues. Germline values: CDR1 MNHNS, CDR2 SASEGT. The CDR3 coding sequence is TGTGCCAGCAGGTTCCCGGACTATAATTCACCCCTCCACTTT. Its protein product is CASRFPDYNSPLHF.

The chain joins TRBV7-9 to TRBJ2-2; 13 bases are shared with TRBD2. This CDR3 has 15 residues. The germline gives CDR1 SEHNR, CDR2 FQNEAQ (reference sequence). With V trimmed by 7 bases and J by 3 bases, 2 bases remained unmatched. CDR3 sequence (DNA): TGTGCCAGCATCGGACTAGCGGGGGACACCGGGGAGCTGTTTTTT. It encodes CASIGLAGDTGELFF.

This clonotype has a handful of counts. This chain joins TRBV6-6 and TRBJ2-7; TRBD2 matches at 9 bases. CDR3 size: 15 residues. Germline trimming cut 0 bases from V and 4 bases from J; bases unmatched to any gene: 4. The germline gives CDR1 MNHNY, CDR2 SVGAGI (reference sequence). CDR3 DNA sequence: TGTGCCAGCAGTTACTCTAGCGGGAGTGTGTACGAGCAGTACTTC. Its protein is CASSYSSGSVYEQYF.

The chain uses TRBV20-1 and TRBJ2-7; a possible D gene is TRBD2 (6 bases). Germline assignment: CDR1 DFQATT and CDR2 SNEGSKA (reference sequence). This CDR3 contains 15 residues. The ends were cut back, 0 bases at V and 1 base at J, with 13 bases in the middle. CDR3 region: CSARDHGGDSYEQYF. DNA for the CDR3: TGCAGTGCTAGAGATCACGGCGGGGATTCCTACGAGCAGTACTTC.

There are many counts of this clonotype. This chain uses TRBV4-3 with TRBJ1-5, with D possibly being TRBD1 (6 bases). Germline V gene lookup returns CDR1 LGHNA and CDR2 YSLEER. This CDR3 is built from 15 residues. V lost 0 bases, J lost 7 bases, and 13 bases lay in between. CDR3 in amino acids: CASSQEEGVRQPQHF. CDR3 coding DNA: TGCGCCAGCAGCCAAGAAGAGGGGGTCAGGCAGCCCCAGCATTTT.

This clonotype was detected many times. The genes are TRBV3-1 and TRBJ1-1; no clear D. The CDR3 has 12 residues. Germline CDR1 is LGHDT and CDR2 is YNNKEL (reference sequence). V was cut by 6 bases and J by 10 bases, with 15 bases left in between. The CDR3 is CASSSGRDRAFF. The CDR3 DNA reads TGTGCCAGCAGTTCCGGACGTGACCGAGCTTTCTTT.

This chain links TRBV6-1 with TRBJ2-5, with 7 bases fitting TRBD2. The length of the CDR3 is 14 residues. J was trimmed by 4 bases and V by 5 bases; bases with no gene match: 7. Germline V gene sequence: CDR1 MNHNS, CDR2 SASEGT. For the CDR3, the DNA is TGTGCCAGCAGTTCTGCGGGAGTTTTAGAGACCCAGTACTTC. Residues: CASSSAGVLETQYF.

This clonotype was counted at least ten times. The genes are TRBV6-2 or TRBV6-3 and TRBJ2-1; TRBD2 might be the D (6 bases). The V end lost 0 bases, the J end lost 7 bases, and 31 bases lay between the germline ends. The germline CDR1 and CDR2 sequences are MNHEY and SVGEGT. The CDR3 loop spans 21 amino acids. This chain's CDR3 is CASSYSVFLTRSLARKNEQFF. CDR3 sequence (DNA): TGTGCCAGCAGTTACTCGGTCTTTCTTACGCGGTCGCTAGCGAGAAAGAATGAGCAGTTCTTC.

This clonotype was observed at least ten times. The V and J genes are TRBV29-1 and TRBJ1-1; 11 bases fit TRBD1. Germline CDR1 and CDR2: SQVTM and ANQGSEA. The CDR3 has 14 amino acids. V lost 6 bases and J lost 4; bases outside the gene matches: 7. The CDR3 DNA follows: TGCAGCGTGACAGGGGACAGGGGGAGCACTGAAGCTTTCTTT. Amino acids: CSVTGDRGSTEAFF.

There are many counts of this clonotype. This rearrangement joins TRBV14 to TRBJ1-2; D gene uncertain. V lost 1 base to trimming and J lost 7 bases, with 13 bases between them. Per germline, CDR1 SGHDN and CDR2 FVKESK. CDR3 length: 14 residues. The DNA for the CDR3 is TGTGCCAGCAGCCAAGGCGGTGGGTATCGTGGCTACACCTTC. It yields the protein CASSQGGGYRGYTF.

This clonotype appeared many times. This sequence joins TRBV24-1 and TRBJ1-2; no definite D call. Germline V lookup: CDR1 KGHDR, CDR2 SFDVKD. V was clipped by 5 bases and J by 1 base, with 7 bases between them. This CDR3 has 13 amino acids. The CDR3 spells CATSGHSNYGYTF. CDR3 bases: TGTGCCACCAGTGGACACAGTAACTATGGCTACACCTTC.

J is TRBJ1-2 and V is TRBV20-1; TRBD1 is a possible D gene (6 bases). V lost 1 base and J 0 bases, leaving 9 bases between the germline ends. This CDR3 region has 14 residues. The germline CDR1 and CDR2 sequences are DFQATT and SNEGSKA (reference sequence). The CDR3 DNA reads TGCAGTGCTAGAGGTACAGGGACTAACTATGGCTACACCTTC. Translation gives CSARGTGTNYGYTF.

This clonotype was observed a few times. The genes are TRBV6-1 and TRBJ2-1, with 12 bases fitting TRBD2. Germline V lookup: CDR1 MNHNS, CDR2 SASEGT. V lost 6 bases, J lost 2 bases, and 11 bases stayed unmatched. The CDR3 is made up of 18 amino acids. DNA of the CDR3: TGTGCCAGCAGGTGGACTAGCGGGACCCGAACAGCCTACAATGAGCAGTTCTTC. The encoded protein is CASRWTSGTRTAYNEQFF.

This clonotype was seen repeatedly, ten times or more. This rearrangement joins TRBV7-2 to TRBJ2-6; no definite D call. The V gene's germline CDR1 is SGHTA and CDR2 FQGNSA. V was cut by 5 bases and J by 1 base, with 6 bases left in between. The CDR3 loop spans 14 amino acids. The CDR3 region is CASSEVSGANVLTF. In DNA, the CDR3 is TGTGCCAGCAGCGAGGTGTCTGGGGCCAACGTCCTGACTTTC.

This clonotype occurred many times. The chain has TRBV28 and TRBJ2-3; no clear D. The V gene's germline CDR1 is MDHEN and CDR2 SYDVKM. The CDR3 consists of 15 residues. V was shortened by 5 bases and J by 1 base, with 13 bases between the two germline ends. The chain's CDR3 is CASSPPALGTDTQYF. CDR3 DNA sequence: TGTGCCAGCAGTCCCCCCGCCCTCGGCACAGATACGCAGTATTTT.

This chain uses TRBV2 with TRBJ2-1, with 12 bases aligning to TRBD2. Germline assignment: CDR1 SNHLY and CDR2 FYNNEI. The length of the CDR3 is 16 residues. With V trimmed by 6 bases and J by 2 bases, 5 bases remained unmatched. CDR3: CASRTSSGRAYNEQFF. The CDR3 bases are TGTGCCAGCAGGACCTCTAGCGGGAGGGCCTACAATGAGCAGTTCTTC. The full variable domain, completed using reference TRBV2 and TRBJ2-1, is EPEVTQTPSHQVTQMGQEVILRCVPISNHLYFYWYRQILGQKVEFLVSFYNNEISEKSEIFDDQFSVERPDGSNFTLKIRSTKLEDSAMYFCASRTSSGRAYNEQFFGPGTRLTVL.

This clonotype was observed at least ten times. The V and J genes are TRBV27 and TRBJ2-1; 10 nucleotides agree with TRBD2. V trimming: 5 bases; J trimming: 4 bases; junction bases outside the gene matches: 2. This CDR3 spans 14 amino acids. Germline V gene lookup returns CDR1 MNHEY and CDR2 SMNVEV (reference sequence). The CDR3 nucleotides are TGTGCCAGCAGTCTAGCGGGAGAGTACAATGAGCAGTTCTTC. Translated, it gives CASSLAGEYNEQFF.